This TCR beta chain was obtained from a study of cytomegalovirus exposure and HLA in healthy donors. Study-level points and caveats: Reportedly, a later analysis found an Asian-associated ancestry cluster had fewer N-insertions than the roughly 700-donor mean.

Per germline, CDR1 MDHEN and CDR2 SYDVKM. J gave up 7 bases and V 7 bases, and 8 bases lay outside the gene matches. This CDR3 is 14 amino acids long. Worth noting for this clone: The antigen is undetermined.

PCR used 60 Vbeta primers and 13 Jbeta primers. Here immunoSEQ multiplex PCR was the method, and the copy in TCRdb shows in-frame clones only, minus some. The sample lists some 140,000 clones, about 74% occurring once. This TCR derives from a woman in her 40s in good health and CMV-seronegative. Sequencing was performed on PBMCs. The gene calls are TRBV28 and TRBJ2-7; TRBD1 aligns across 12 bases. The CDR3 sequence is CASTYGDRGQEQYF. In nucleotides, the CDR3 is TGTGCCAGCACCTATGGGGACAGGGGGCAGGAGCAGTACTTC.